The T cell receptor (beta chain) described here comes from a study of technical replicates of blood from several donors. V was pared by 0 bases and J by 8 bases, with 6 bases of the junction left unmatched. The CDR3 has 14 residues. Germline assignment: CDR1 MNHEY and CDR2 SVGAGI. Repertoires were generated with immunoSEQ multiplex PCR, while TCRdb's copy carries only in-frame clones and drops some. The table has around 83,000 clones, about nine tenths seen once. This clone was detected only once. The receptor was isolated from a human donor in good health. Some clones in this sample may be carry-over from other donors' samples. V is TRBV6-5 and J is TRBJ1-2, with 7 bases that match TRBD1. The specimen sequenced was T cells isolated from PBMCs. The CDR3 nucleotides are TGTGCCAGCAGTTACTCGAGTCAGGACAGGGGCTACACCTTC. Amino acids: CASSYSSQDRGYTF.